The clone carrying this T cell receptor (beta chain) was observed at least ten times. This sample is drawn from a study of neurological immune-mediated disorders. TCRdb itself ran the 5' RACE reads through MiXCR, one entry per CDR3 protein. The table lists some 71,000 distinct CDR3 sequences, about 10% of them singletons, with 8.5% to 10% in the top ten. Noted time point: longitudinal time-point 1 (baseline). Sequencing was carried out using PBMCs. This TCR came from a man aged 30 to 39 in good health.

CDR3 in amino acids: CSGREGRPYEQYF. CDR3 DNA sequence: TGCAGTGGCCGCGAGGGACGCCCCTACGAGCAGTACTTC. The rearrangement joins TRBV20-1 to TRBJ2-7; D possibly matches TRBD1 or TRBD2 (5 bases each). The CDR3 covers 13 residues. Germline V gene data show CDR1 as DFQATT and CDR2 as SNEGSKA (reference sequence). The ends were cut back, 7 bases at V and 2 bases at J, with 15 bases in the middle.